This entry concerns a single TCR beta chain. Generated by immunoSEQ multiplex PCR, the TCRdb table keeps only in-frame clones and is missing some. In the table there are tens of thousands of clones, 93% of which are singletons. The CDR3 spans 16 residues. The ends were cut back, 0 bases at V and 0 bases at J, with 7 bases in the middle. The V gene's germline CDR1 is SGHRS and CDR2 YFSETQ. This sample was taken from a study of control samples from healthy donors and cancer patients. The receptor was derived from a woman between 40 and 55 years old with lung cancer. The rearrangement uses TRBV5-1 and TRBJ2-6; the D is unclear. Input material: PBMCs. Here the CDR3 DNA reads TGCGCCAGCAGCTTGGAACAGACCTCTGGGGCCAACGTCCTGACTTTC. Translation gives CASSLEQTSGANVLTF.